The 8 T cell receptor beta chains reported below all come from one sample, sequenced in a study of T-cell reconstitution after alpha-beta-depleted transplantation in children. During its preparation, the TCRbeta library received unique molecular identifiers. MiXCR, run by TCRdb on the PCR reads, gives a single entry per CDR3 protein. The sample has about 400,000 distinct CDR3 sequences, about a fifth seen once; the top ten hold 3% to 4.5%. The input for sequencing was PBMCs from the stem cell graft donor, taken from the stem cell graft. The receptor source for this set is a human donor who donated a stem cell graft to a child with acute myeloid leukemia.

There are a few counts of this clonotype. V usage is TRBV12-3 or TRBV12-4 and J usage is TRBJ2-4; D tentatively fits TRBD1 or TRBD2 (5 bases each). V was trimmed by 3 bases and J by 0 bases, leaving 12 bases between them. The CDR3 sequence is 16 residues long. Written as DNA, the CDR3 is TGTGCCAGCAGTTTCGGGGCGTCCTTAGCCAAAAACATTCAGTACTTC. Amino acids: CASSFGASLAKNIQYF.

This clonotype occurred a few times. The J gene is TRBJ2-7, the V gene TRBV10-3; tentative D call: TRBD2 (7 bases). CDR3 size: 13 residues. V was cut by 0 bases and J by 7 bases, with 10 bases left in between. Germline CDR1 reads ENHRY; CDR2 reads SYGVKD. The CDR3 DNA is TGTGCCATCAGTGAGTCCGGGGGGCAAGAGCAGTACTTC. Translation gives CAISESGGQEQYF.

This clonotype was counted between two and nine times. The chain recombines TRBV6-1 with TRBJ2-1; 13 bases map to TRBD2. The CDR3 extends over 16 amino acids. Germline values: CDR1 MNHNS, CDR2 SASEGT. V trimming: 7 bases; J trimming: 2 bases; junction bases outside the gene matches: 5. The CDR3 sequence: CASNRLAGGTYNEQFF. The CDR3 nucleotides read TGTGCCAGCAATCGACTAGCGGGAGGAACCTACAATGAGCAGTTCTTC.

In this sample, this clonotype turned up many times. The chain combines TRBV15 with TRBJ2-3; D might be TRBD2 (5 bases). V dropped 6 bases and J dropped 6 bases, with 13 bases sitting between them. This CDR3 is built from 13 residues. Looked up from germline, CDR1 is LNHNV and CDR2 is YYDKDF (reference sequence). Here the CDR3 DNA reads TGTGCCACCAGGGGTCCAGAGGGCGATACGCAGTATTTT. Protein sequence: CATRGPEGDTQYF.

This clonotype occurred once. The chain employs TRBV5-1 and TRBJ2-7; 11 bases line up with TRBD2. The V gene's germline CDR1 is SGHRS and CDR2 YFSETQ. This CDR3 comprises 16 residues. V lost 2 bases, J lost 5 bases, and 9 bases stayed unmatched. The CDR3 nucleotides read TGCGCCAGCAGCTTATCGACTAGCGGGATTCTCGACGAGCAGTACTTC. This translates into CASSLSTSGILDEQYF.

V gene TRBV5-6 combines with J gene TRBJ2-4; 14 bases align to TRBD2. CDR3 size: 19 residues. CDR1 and CDR2 from the germline V gene are SGHDT and YYEEEE. V shed 4 bases, J shed 4 bases, and the junction held 13 bases outside the gene matches. DNA of the CDR3: TGTGCCAGCAGCCAGGGACTAGCGGGAGCTGGCCCAACGAAAAACATTCAGTACTTC. Its translation is CASSQGLAGAGPTKNIQYF.

The J gene is TRBJ1-1, the V gene TRBV4-1; weak D call: TRBD1 (5 bases). Germline V gives CDR1 MGHRA, CDR2 YSYEKL. CDR3 length: 15 amino acids. The V gene lost 0 bases and the J gene lost 5 bases, with 13 bases spanning the gap. The CDR3 spells CASSQDDGRGTEAFF. The DNA for the CDR3 is TGCGCCAGCAGCCAAGATGACGGGCGGGGGACTGAAGCTTTCTTT.

This rearrangement joins TRBV12-3 or TRBV12-4 to TRBJ2-7; D uncertain. Trimming removed 5 bases from V and 7 bases from J, with 9 bases in between. The CDR3 runs to 11 residues. The CDR3 sequence: CASSPKREQYF. The CDR3, as DNA: TGTGCCAGCAGTCCCAAGCGAGAGCAGTACTTC.